The T cell receptor (beta chain) described here comes from a study of T cell changes during pregnancy in multiple sclerosis. Assay: immunoSEQ multiplex PCR; the TCRdb copy retains only in-frame clones and omits some. The profile shows fewer than 60,000 clones, approximately 92% of them singletons. The V end was cut by 3 bases, the J end by 0 bases, with 9 bases between. The germline CDR1 and CDR2 sequences are SGHVS and FNYEAQ. CDR3 length: 15 amino acids. The sequenced sample was CD4+ T cells from peripheral blood mononuclear cells, obtained after pregnancy. V usage is TRBV7-6 and J usage is TRBJ1-5, with D maybe TRBD1 (6 bases). The sequence was obtained from a female donor with multiple sclerosis, enrolled in a pregnancy study. The CDR3 here is CASSLNRDSNQPQHF. In DNA form, the CDR3 reads TGTGCCAGCAGCTTGAACAGGGATAGCAATCAGCCCCAGCATTTT.